The 22 T cell receptor beta chains listed next were all sequenced from one sample in a study of cytomegalovirus exposure and HLA in healthy donors. The PCR contained 60 Vbeta and 13 Jbeta primers. TCRdb's table, derived via immunoSEQ multiplex PCR, lists solely in-frame clones and lacks some. The profile covers 90,000 to 120,000 clones, with 70% to 80% appearing a single time and roughly 2.1% taken by the ten largest. Material for sequencing was PBMCs. Receptor source: a man younger than 35 in good health and CMV-seronegative.

This chain uses TRBV15 with TRBJ2-1; the match to TRBD2 covers 7 bases. This CDR3 contains 17 residues. The germline gives CDR1 LNHNV, CDR2 YYDKDF (reference sequence). J lost 1 base, V lost 8 bases, and 14 bases had no gene match. CDR3 DNA: TGTGCCACCTCCTCCCTGGCGAGCGGGGCGTCCTACAATGAGCAGTTCTTC. Protein sequence: CATSSLASGASYNEQFF.

The chain combines TRBV4-3 with TRBJ1-1, with 7 nucleotides matching TRBD1. The CDR3 length is 13 residues. With 6 bases clipped from V and 4 bases from J, the junction kept 5 bases outside the gene matches. Per the germline V gene, CDR1 is LGHNA and CDR2 is YSLEER. CDR3 sequence reads: CASRSQGFTEAFF. Written as DNA, the CDR3 is TGCGCCAGCAGGTCACAGGGGTTCACTGAAGCTTTCTTT.

The chain uses TRBV28 and TRBJ2-1, with TRBD1 identical over 7 bases. The CDR3 length is 13 residues. V gave up 5 bases and J gave up 7 bases; unmatched junction bases: 5. Per germline, CDR1 MDHEN and CDR2 SYDVKM. For the CDR3, the DNA is TGTGCCAGCAGTCGACAGGGATTTAATGAGCAGTTCTTC. Its protein is CASSRQGFNEQFF. The whole variable domain, remainder taken from reference TRBV28 and TRBJ2-1, is DVKVTQSSRYLVKRTGEKVFLECVQDMDHENMFWYRQDPGLGLRLIYFSYDVKMKEKGDIPEGYSVSREKKERFSLILESASTNQTSMYLCASSRQGFNEQFFGPGTRLTVL.

The chain recombines TRBV28 with TRBJ1-5; D might be TRBD1 (5 bases). Looked up from germline, CDR1 is MDHEN and CDR2 is SYDVKM. Trimming removed 6 bases from V and 7 bases from J, with 10 bases in between. The CDR3 sequence is 12 residues long. CDR3 sequence reads: CASRTQGQPQHF. CDR3 sequence (DNA): TGTGCCAGCAGAACTCAGGGACAGCCCCAGCATTTT.

The V gene is TRBV11-2, the J gene TRBJ1-3; a weak D match, TRBD1 (5 bases). In germline, CDR1 is SGHAT, CDR2 FQNNGV. The CDR3 loop spans 15 amino acids. V was trimmed by 5 bases and J by 11 bases, leaving 22 bases between them. The CDR3 loop reads CASSPEHRAQGAIYF. For the CDR3, the DNA is TGTGCCAGCAGCCCTGAGCATCGGGCCCAGGGCGCCATATATTTT.

The V call is TRBV7-9, the J call TRBJ1-3; tentative D call: TRBD1 (6 bases). The CDR3 totals 15 residues. Germline V gene lookup returns CDR1 SEHNR and CDR2 FQNEAQ (reference sequence). V was clipped by 3 bases and J by 2 bases, with 11 bases between them. The CDR3 loop reads CASSFRQGTGNTIYF. The DNA for the CDR3 is TGTGCCAGCAGCTTTCGGCAGGGGACTGGAAACACCATATATTTT.

The chain recombines TRBV7-9 with TRBJ2-7; tentatively, D is TRBD2 (6 bases). V was cut by 3 bases and J by 5 bases, with 17 bases left in between. Germline-derived CDR1 and CDR2 are SEHNR and FQNEAQ (reference sequence). This CDR3 region has 15 residues. DNA for the CDR3: TGTGCCAGCAGCTTTTGGGGGGTCCCCCGGGACGAGCAGTACTTC. Translated: CASSFWGVPRDEQYF.

This sequence joins TRBV5-6 and TRBJ2-5, with 8 bases aligning to TRBD1. The CDR3 contains 15 residues. The germline gives CDR1 SGHDT, CDR2 YYEEEE. The V and J ends lost 4 bases and 2 bases, in that order; junction bases with no gene match: 7. CDR3 bases: TGTGCCAGCAGCGCGCGGACAGGGCTTCAAGAGACCCAGTACTTC. The encoded protein is CASSARTGLQETQYF.

This sequence joins TRBV5-1 and TRBJ2-5; 13 nucleotides agree with TRBD2. The germline V gene encodes CDR1 SGHRS and CDR2 YFSETQ. The CDR3 runs to 16 residues. V was pared by 4 bases and J by 2 bases, with 5 bases of the junction left unmatched. The CDR3 here is CASSQTSGGRQETQYF. CDR3 DNA sequence: TGCGCCAGCAGCCAGACTAGCGGGGGGCGTCAAGAGACCCAGTACTTC.

DNA of the CDR3: TGTGCCAGCAGTGACTCGGACACCAATGAGCAGTTCTTC. Amino acid sequence: CASSDSDTNEQFF. The chain has TRBV6-4 and TRBJ2-1; D may be TRBD1 (5 bases). The CDR3 has 13 residues. V was pared by 0 bases and J by 6 bases, with 6 bases between. Germline CDR1 reads MRHNA; CDR2 reads SNTAGT.

The rearrangement links TRBV4-1 to TRBJ1-2, with D tentatively TRBD1 (6 bases). The CDR3 has 15 residues. Germline V CDR1 and CDR2: MGHRA, YSYEKL. Trimming left V 1 base short and J 4 bases short, with 13 bases between. DNA for the CDR3: TGCGCCAGCAGCCAAGTCGGGGGGCTTCCCTATGGCTACACCTTC. Amino acids: CASSQVGGLPYGYTF.

A single count supports this clone. The rearrangement links TRBV19 to TRBJ2-1; 9 nucleotides agree with TRBD1. Germline-derived CDR1 and CDR2 are LNHDA and SQIVND (reference sequence). The CDR3 spans 13 residues. With 11 bases clipped from V and 7 bases from J, the junction kept 9 bases outside the gene matches. CDR3 protein: CASQPDRGNEQFF. The CDR3 DNA follows: TGTGCCTCTCAACCGGACAGGGGTAATGAGCAGTTCTTC.

In this sample, this clone turned up once. The V and J genes are TRBV7-9 and TRBJ1-4, with D unclear. The CDR3 covers 13 residues. CDR1 and CDR2 (germline): SEHNR, FQNEAQ (reference sequence). V lost 4 bases to trimming and J lost 8 bases, with 11 bases between them. The CDR3 DNA sequence: TGTGCCAGCAGCTCCCCCCGGTGGGAAAAACTGTTTTTT. This translates into CASSSPRWEKLFF.

This clone was seen once. The J gene is TRBJ2-5, the V gene TRBV19, with TRBD2 matching 10 bases. With V trimmed by 4 bases and J by 7 bases, 6 bases remained unmatched. The length of the CDR3 is 14 residues. Germline CDR1 is LNHDA and CDR2 is SQIVND (reference sequence). For the CDR3, the DNA is TGTGCCAGTAGTACCAAAAGCGGGGGGGGGACCCAGTACTTC. It yields the protein CASSTKSGGGTQYF.

This clone was observed a few times. The chain couples TRBV25-1 to TRBJ2-7; D unresolved. This CDR3 is built from 14 residues. Trimming took off 4 bases at V and 2 bases at J, with 12 bases between the two ends. Per the germline V gene, CDR1 is MGHDK and CDR2 is SYGVNS. In DNA form, the CDR3 reads TGTGCCAGCAGTGCAGCACAGATCCCCTACGAGCAGTACTTC. Translation gives CASSAAQIPYEQYF.

The chain recombines TRBV25-1 with TRBJ2-1; a possible D gene is TRBD2 (6 bases). The CDR3 length is 12 residues. CDR1 MGHDK and CDR2 SYGVNS come from the germline V gene. Trimming cost V 4 bases and J 9 bases, with 10 bases left between them. The CDR3 reads CASSVGSGEQFF. CDR3 DNA: TGTGCCAGCAGTGTCGGGAGTGGTGAGCAGTTCTTC.

The gene calls are TRBV20-1 and TRBJ1-1, with unresolved D. V dropped 1 base and J dropped 5 bases, with 5 bases sitting between them. CDR1 and CDR2 from the germline V gene are DFQATT and SNEGSKA (reference sequence). This CDR3 comprises 11 residues. DNA of the CDR3: TGCAGTGCTAGAGGCGGGACTGAAGCTTTCTTT. Protein sequence: CSARGGTEAFF.

V and J are TRBV28 and TRBJ2-7; D gene uncertain. Trimming left V 7 bases short and J 6 bases short, with 16 bases between. The CDR3 length is 13 residues. Germline assignment: CDR1 MDHEN and CDR2 SYDVKM. CDR3 sequence reads: CASTRGEVLEQYF. In nucleotides, the CDR3 is TGTGCCAGCACCCGAGGCGAGGTCCTCGAGCAGTACTTC.

The chain links TRBV9 to TRBJ2-3; 15 bases are a match to TRBD2. Unmatched junction bases numbered 10, after V lost 3 bases and J lost 5 bases. CDR3 length: 18 amino acids. Germline loops: CDR1 SGDLS, CDR2 YYNGEE. The CDR3 sequence is CASSAWTSGGAGIDTQYF. For the CDR3, the DNA is TGTGCCAGCAGCGCCTGGACTAGCGGGGGGGCCGGGATAGATACGCAGTATTTT.

This sequence joins TRBV5-1 and TRBJ1-1, with a possible D match to TRBD1 (6 bases). Germline V lookup: CDR1 SGHRS, CDR2 YFSETQ. Deletions cut 0 bases from V and 4 bases from J, with 16 bases between. CDR3 size: 16 residues. For the CDR3, the DNA is TGCGCCAGCAGCTTGGGGACCAGAACAGGGATCACTGAAGCTTTCTTT. Translated: CASSLGTRTGITEAFF.

This clone was seen a single time. The germline gene is not matched at one end of the junction; a read error may be the cause. The chain recombines TRBV27 with TRBJ1-2; no clear D gene. The CDR3 sequence is 15 residues long. CDR1 is MNHEY and CDR2 is SMNVEV in the germline V gene (reference sequence). CDR3: CASSAGTTPSYGYPF. In DNA, the CDR3 is TGTGCCAGCAGTGCGGGAACAACACCCTCCTATGGCTACCCCTTC.

J is TRBJ1-2 and V is TRBV7-2; possibly TRBD1 for D (6 bases). Trimming removed 1 base from V and 4 bases from J, with 7 bases in between. There are 13 residues in the CDR3. Germline lookup yields CDR1 SGHTA and CDR2 FQGNSA. CDR3 nucleotide sequence: TGTGCCAGCAGCTTAGGAGGGGGCTATGGCTACACCTTC. This translates into CASSLGGGYGYTF.